The entry that follows covers one TCR beta chain sequence. Its antigen is unknown. The data were taken from a study of T cell responses to AZD1222 COVID-19 vaccine. Per the germline V gene, CDR1 is MNHEY and CDR2 is SMNVEV (reference sequence). The CDR3 totals 16 residues. Trimming left V 2 bases short and J 2 bases short, with 15 bases between. Study outcomes and limitations: Dominant at 160-218 and 743-854, vaccine-associated CD4 TCRs also spanned spike. Donor demographics were predominantly white British with a female majority; clonal diversity may be underestimated.

The table came from immunoSEQ multiplex PCR; TCRdb's copy has only in-frame clones and leaves some out. The sample carries approximately 110,000 clones, 80% to 90% recorded once. The receptor comes from an adult who received the AZD1222 COVID-19 vaccine. Material: peripheral blood, obtained 28 days after the second AZD1222 dose. The chain has TRBV27 and TRBJ1-2; D possibly corresponds to TRBD1 (6 bases). The CDR3 loop reads CASSLARDTQNYGYTF. The CDR3 nucleotides are TGTGCCAGCAGTTTAGCCCGGGACACGCAGAACTATGGCTACACCTTC.